Given below is one T cell receptor (beta chain) in context. Its target is unknown. The data stem from a study of vaccination and CD4 T cells after COVID-19. The overall study: Stimulation of the cells used overlapping spike peptide pools from SARS-CoV-2 and from the common cold coronaviruses HCoV-NL63, HCoV-OC43 and HCoV-229E.

The assay that was used to sequence DNA from cultured CD4+ T cells was the Oncomine TCR Beta short-read assay. Using its own MiXCR run on the PCR reads, TCRdb lists one record per CDR3 protein. The data contain 2,000 to 2,500 distinct CDR3 sequences, about 25% of them singletons. This CDR3 has 13 amino acids. Between the trimmed V and J ends, which lost 0 bases and 5 bases, there was a span of 8 bases. The germline CDR1 and CDR2 sequences are SGHNT and YYREEE (reference sequence). Treatment in this sample: roughly 10-day PBMC culture with coronavirus spike peptide pools or control peptides (ViraFEST assay).

Sequencing used CD4+ T cells from blood, cultured in vitro, obtained after SARS-CoV-2 vaccination. The J gene is TRBJ1-1, the V gene TRBV5-4; D might be TRBD1 (5 bases). This receptor was obtained from a human donor who had recovered from COVID-19. CDR3 DNA sequence: TGTGCCAGCAGCTTGGACGGGGGGACTGAAGCTTTCTTT. This gives the protein CASSLDGGTEAFF.